The 17 T cell receptor beta chains below all came from one sample that was sequenced in a study of shared clonotypes between healthy human individuals. Measured with immunoSEQ multiplex PCR; TCRdb has only the in-frame clones, and not every one. This table holds 100,000 to 130,000 clones, roughly 70% found once. Sequencing input: memory CD8+ T cells sorted from blood. Subset of the sample: CD45RO+ cells pooled with CCR7-negative TemRA cells. These receptors came from a woman between 25 and 40 years old in good health.

The chain links TRBV11-3 to TRBJ1-2; D not certain. Germline CDR1 and CDR2: SGHNT and YENEEA. V was clipped by 1 base and J by 6 bases, with 9 bases between them. The CDR3 consists of 13 residues. The CDR3 bases are TGTGCCAGCAGCTTAGGCAGGTCCCATGGCTACACCTTC. It encodes CASSLGRSHGYTF.

In regard to this clone: The sample holds other DNA sequences that translate to the same CDR3. The genes are TRBV7-9 and TRBJ2-7, with 7 bases aligning to TRBD1. The CDR3 spans 13 residues. Per the germline V gene, CDR1 is SEHNR and CDR2 is FQNEAQ (reference sequence). Trimming removed 3 bases from V and 3 bases from J; junction bases left unmatched: 2. The CDR3 DNA follows: TGTGCCAGCAGCTTTGGGGACAGCTACGAGCAGTACTTC. This sequence encodes CASSFGDSYEQYF.

The chain recombines TRBV25-1 with TRBJ2-5; 8 bases map to TRBD1. Germline values: CDR1 MGHDK, CDR2 SYGVNS. CDR3 length: 17 amino acids. With 2 bases clipped from V and 0 bases from J, the junction kept 8 bases outside the gene matches. Written as DNA, the CDR3 is TGTGCCAGCAGTGAAAACCCGGGACAGGACCACCAAGAGACCCAGTACTTC. Amino acid sequence: CASSENPGQDHQETQYF.

This chain connects TRBV29-1 to TRBJ2-1; the D is unclear. The germline V and J ends were trimmed by 7 bases and 3 bases, with 10 bases remaining between them. This CDR3 has 12 residues. In germline, CDR1 is SQVTM, CDR2 ANQGSEA. CDR3 sequence: CSADDDYNEQFF. The CDR3 DNA is TGCAGCGCCGATGACGACTACAATGAGCAGTTCTTC.

Here the CDR3 reads CASRGTWVGTQYF. Here the CDR3 DNA reads TGTGCCAGCAGAGGGACTTGGGTCGGGACCCAGTACTTC. The V and J genes are TRBV27 and TRBJ2-5, with a weak D call TRBD2 (6 bases). The CDR3 is 13 residues long. With 6 bases removed from V and 7 bases from J, the gap between germline ends came to 15 bases. Germline V gene lookup returns CDR1 MNHEY and CDR2 SMNVEV (reference sequence).

V is TRBV4-1 and J is TRBJ1-4; D unresolved. V lost 1 base, J lost 2 bases, and 5 bases lay in between. The CDR3 totals 14 residues. Germline CDR1 MGHRA, CDR2 YSYEKL. The CDR3 here is CASSQGATNEKLFF. The CDR3 nucleotides read TGCGCCAGCAGCCAAGGGGCGACTAATGAAAAACTGTTTTTT.

This chain links TRBV7-6 with TRBJ1-3; 10 nucleotides match TRBD1. The CDR3 is 14 residues long. The V gene's germline CDR1 is SGHVS and CDR2 FNYEAQ. Unmatched junction bases numbered 5, after V lost 5 bases and J lost 7 bases. The CDR3 nucleotides read TGTGCCAGCAGCCTTACGGGACAGGGGAACACCATATATTTT. As protein: CASSLTGQGNTIYF.

The rearrangement joins TRBV19 to TRBJ2-6, with 8 bases matching TRBD1. The CDR3 extends over 16 amino acids. Germline values: CDR1 LNHDA, CDR2 SQIVND (reference sequence). J gave up 4 bases and V 5 bases, and 7 bases lay outside the gene matches. CDR3: CASSATGGTGANVLTF. The CDR3 coding sequence is TGTGCCAGTAGTGCCACAGGGGGTACGGGGGCCAACGTCCTGACTTTC.

The V and J genes are TRBV28 and TRBJ1-3; D is unresolved. The CDR3 sequence is 20 residues long. Germline V gene lookup returns CDR1 MDHEN and CDR2 SYDVKM. V lost 5 bases and J 7 bases, leaving 33 bases between the germline ends. CDR3 nucleotide sequence: TGTGCCAGCAGTATATTCCCCCTAACCCAATTCTGGCGATTCTGGAACACCATATATTTT. This translates into CASSIFPLTQFWRFWNTIYF.

This rearrangement joins TRBV10-2 to TRBJ2-1; possibly TRBD2 for D (6 bases). CDR1 is WSHSY, CDR2 SAAADI, per germline. V was cut by 3 bases and J by 2 bases, with 11 bases left in between. The length of the CDR3 is 15 residues. In nucleotides, the CDR3 is TGCGCCAGCAGTGACTCTAGCGCGACCTACAATGAGCAGTTCTTC. This gives the protein CASSDSSATYNEQFF.

The V gene is TRBV7-2, the J gene TRBJ2-2, with 14 bases fitting TRBD2. This CDR3 comprises 17 residues. From germline, CDR1 is SGHTA and CDR2 FQGNSA. Trimming removed 5 bases from V and 2 bases from J; junction bases left unmatched: 4. This CDR3 is CASSTGLAGVNTGELFF. The CDR3 nucleotides read TGTGCCAGCAGCACGGGACTAGCGGGAGTTAACACCGGGGAGCTGTTTTTT.

The chain combines TRBV6-6 with TRBJ1-1, with 7 bases identical to TRBD1. Germline V lookup: CDR1 MNHNY, CDR2 SVGAGI (reference sequence). V gave up 0 bases and J gave up 4 bases; unmatched junction bases: 2. CDR3 length: 14 amino acids. The CDR3 bases are TGTGCCAGCAGTTACTCCAGGGGGGGCACTGAAGCTTTCTTT. Translating it yields CASSYSRGGTEAFF.

The chain combines TRBV28 with TRBJ2-7; D is unclear. Trimming took 3 bases from V and 0 from J, leaving 6 bases between them. The CDR3 length is 13 residues. The germline CDR1 and CDR2 sequences are MDHEN and SYDVKM. Here the CDR3 DNA reads TGTGCCAGCAGTTTCTCGGGCTCCTACGAGCAGTACTTC. This sequence encodes CASSFSGSYEQYF.

This clone was seen a handful of times. The V call is TRBV5-8, the J call TRBJ2-7; possibly TRBD1 for D (6 bases). Germline values: CDR1 SGHTS, CDR2 YDEGEE. Trimming removed 1 base from V and 4 bases from J, with 21 bases in between. The CDR3 length is 17 residues. CDR3 amino acids: CASSLFVLEGQTYEQYF. CDR3 coding DNA: TGTGCCAGCAGCTTGTTCGTGTTGGAAGGACAGACATACGAGCAGTACTTC.

The chain employs TRBV6-5 and TRBJ1-2; 7 bases fit TRBD1. Germline CDR1 and CDR2: MNHEY and SVGAGI. Losses at the gene ends were 6 bases for V and 1 base for J; bases not matched to a gene: 8. The CDR3 runs 15 residues. The CDR3 reads CASSRTGFNNYGYTF. In DNA form, the CDR3 reads TGTGCCAGCAGCCGGACAGGCTTCAATAACTATGGCTACACCTTC.

This rearrangement joins TRBV27 to TRBJ1-2; 7 bases line up with TRBD1. Germline CDR1 MNHEY, CDR2 SMNVEV (reference sequence). The trim removed 4 bases at V and 3 bases at J, leaving 8 bases unmatched. The CDR3 has 15 residues. The DNA for the CDR3 is TGTGCCAGCAGTTACCGGGGACAGCGGGACTATGGCTACACCTTC. It codes for CASSYRGQRDYGYTF.

This rearrangement joins TRBV6-1 to TRBJ2-7; no clear D. Looked up from germline, CDR1 is MNHNS and CDR2 is SASEGT. CDR3 size: 11 residues. The V and J ends lost 7 bases and 2 bases respectively, with 6 bases between them. The CDR3 bases are TGTGCCAGCACCTTGACCTACGAGCAGTACTTC. Its translation is CASTLTYEQYF.